This T cell receptor (beta chain) was found in a study of blood T cell repertoires in COVID-19. The CDR3 sequence is 16 residues long. The V and J ends lost 1 base and 0 bases respectively, with 13 bases between them. The germline gives CDR1 SGHRS, CDR2 YFSETQ. Some clones are missing from TCRdb's copy, which holds only in-frame ones; the method was immunoSEQ multiplex PCR. The sample contains 120,000 to 150,000 clones, roughly 87% of which appear only once. This TCR came from a woman aged 45 to 65 with acute or convalescent COVID-19. This chain links TRBV5-1 with TRBJ1-1; D is ambiguous. The sample comprised peripheral blood. The CDR3 region is CASSLSPGLMNTEAFF. The CDR3 DNA reads TGCGCCAGCAGCTTGTCTCCTGGGCTCATGAACACTGAAGCTTTCTTT.